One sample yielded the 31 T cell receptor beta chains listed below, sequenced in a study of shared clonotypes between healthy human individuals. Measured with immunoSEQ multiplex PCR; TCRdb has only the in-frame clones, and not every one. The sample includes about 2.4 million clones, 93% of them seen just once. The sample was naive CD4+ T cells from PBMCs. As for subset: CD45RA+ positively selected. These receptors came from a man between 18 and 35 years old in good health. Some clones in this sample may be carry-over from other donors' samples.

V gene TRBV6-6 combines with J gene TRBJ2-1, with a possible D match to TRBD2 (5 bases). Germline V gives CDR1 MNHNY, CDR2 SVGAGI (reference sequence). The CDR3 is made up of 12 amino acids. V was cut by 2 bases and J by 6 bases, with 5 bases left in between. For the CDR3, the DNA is TGTGCCAGCAGTTACGCGGGCAATGAGCAGTTCTTC. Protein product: CASSYAGNEQFF.

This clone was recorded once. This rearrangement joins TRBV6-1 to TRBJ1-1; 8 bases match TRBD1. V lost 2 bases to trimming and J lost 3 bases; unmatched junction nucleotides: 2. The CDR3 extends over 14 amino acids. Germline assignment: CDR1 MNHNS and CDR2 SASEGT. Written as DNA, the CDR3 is TGTGCCAGCAGTGAACAGGGGGCGGACACTGAAGCTTTCTTT. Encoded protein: CASSEQGADTEAFF.

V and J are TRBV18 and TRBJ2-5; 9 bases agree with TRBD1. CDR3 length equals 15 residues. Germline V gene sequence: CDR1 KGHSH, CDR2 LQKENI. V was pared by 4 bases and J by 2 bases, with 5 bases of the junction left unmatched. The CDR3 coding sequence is TGTGCCAGCTCACTAGGACAGGGGCGACAAGAGACCCAGTACTTC. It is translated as CASSLGQGRQETQYF. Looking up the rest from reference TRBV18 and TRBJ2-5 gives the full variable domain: NAGVMQNPRHLVRRRGQEARLRCSPMKGHSHVYWYRQLPEEGLKFMVYLQKENIIDESGMPKERFSAEFPKEGPSILRIQQVVRGDSAAYFCASSLGQGRQETQYFGPGTRLLVL.

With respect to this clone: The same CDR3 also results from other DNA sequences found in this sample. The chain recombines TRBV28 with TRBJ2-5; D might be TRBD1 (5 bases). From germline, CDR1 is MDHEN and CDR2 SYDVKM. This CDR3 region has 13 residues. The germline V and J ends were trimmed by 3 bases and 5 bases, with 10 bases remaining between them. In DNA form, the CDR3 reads TGTGCCAGCAGTTTCAGGGTCTGGGAGACCCAGTACTTC. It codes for CASSFRVWETQYF.

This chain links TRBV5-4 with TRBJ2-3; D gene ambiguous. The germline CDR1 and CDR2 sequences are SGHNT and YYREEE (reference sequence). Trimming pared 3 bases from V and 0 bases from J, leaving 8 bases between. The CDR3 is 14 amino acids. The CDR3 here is CASSWTASTDTQYF. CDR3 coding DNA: TGTGCCAGCAGCTGGACCGCTAGCACAGATACGCAGTATTTT. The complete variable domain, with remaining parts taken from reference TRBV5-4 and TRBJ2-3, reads ETGVTQSPTHLIKTRGQQVTLRCSSQSGHNTVSWYQQALGQGPQFIFQYYREEENGRGNFPPRFSGLQFPNYSSELNVNALELDDSALYLCASSWTASTDTQYFGPGTRLTVL.

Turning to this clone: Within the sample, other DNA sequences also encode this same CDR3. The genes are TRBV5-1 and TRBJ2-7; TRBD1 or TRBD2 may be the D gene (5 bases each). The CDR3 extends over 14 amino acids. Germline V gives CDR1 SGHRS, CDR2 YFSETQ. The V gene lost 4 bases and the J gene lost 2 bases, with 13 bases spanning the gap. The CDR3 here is CASSPRDGAYEQYF. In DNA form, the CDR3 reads TGCGCCAGCAGCCCACGGGACGGAGCCTACGAGCAGTACTTC.

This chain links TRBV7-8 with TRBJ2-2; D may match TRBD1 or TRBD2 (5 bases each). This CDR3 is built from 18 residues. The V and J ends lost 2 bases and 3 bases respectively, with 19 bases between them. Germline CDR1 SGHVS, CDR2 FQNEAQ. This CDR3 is CASSLRPGPNPYTGELFF. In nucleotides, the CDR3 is TGTGCCAGCAGCTTAAGGCCGGGACCAAATCCATACACCGGGGAGCTGTTTTTT.

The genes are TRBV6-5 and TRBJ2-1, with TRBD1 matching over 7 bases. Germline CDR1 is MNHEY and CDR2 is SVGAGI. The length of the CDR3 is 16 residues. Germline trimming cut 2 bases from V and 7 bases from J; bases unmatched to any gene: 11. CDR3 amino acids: CASSYEGGNPRNEQFF. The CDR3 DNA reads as TGTGCCAGCAGTTACGAAGGGGGCAACCCTCGGAATGAGCAGTTCTTC.

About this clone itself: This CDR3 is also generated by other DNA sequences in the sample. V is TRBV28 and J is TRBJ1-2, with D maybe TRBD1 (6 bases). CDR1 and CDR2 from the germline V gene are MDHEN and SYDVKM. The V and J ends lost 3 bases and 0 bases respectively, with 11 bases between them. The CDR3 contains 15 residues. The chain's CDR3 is CASSFRGRTNYGYTF. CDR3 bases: TGTGCCAGCAGTTTCAGGGGCAGGACTAACTATGGCTACACCTTC.

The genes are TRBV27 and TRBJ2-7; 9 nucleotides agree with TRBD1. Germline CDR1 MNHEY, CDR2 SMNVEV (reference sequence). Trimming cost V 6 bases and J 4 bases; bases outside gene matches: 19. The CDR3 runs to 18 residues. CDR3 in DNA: TGTGCCAGCAGCACAGGGGGCGGAAAATTTACGGGAATTTACGAGCAGTACTTC. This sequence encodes CASSTGGGKFTGIYEQYF.

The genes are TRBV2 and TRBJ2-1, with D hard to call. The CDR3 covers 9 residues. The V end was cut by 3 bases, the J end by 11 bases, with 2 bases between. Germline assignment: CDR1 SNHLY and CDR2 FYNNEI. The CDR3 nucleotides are TGTGCCAGCAGTGATAAGCAGTTCTTC. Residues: CASSDKQFF.

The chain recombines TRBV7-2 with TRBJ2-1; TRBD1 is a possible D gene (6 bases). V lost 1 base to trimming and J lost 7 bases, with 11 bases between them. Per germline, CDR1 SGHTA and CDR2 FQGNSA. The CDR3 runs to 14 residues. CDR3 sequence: CASSLGGGQNEQFF. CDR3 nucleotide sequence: TGTGCCAGCAGCTTAGGAGGAGGACAGAATGAGCAGTTCTTC.

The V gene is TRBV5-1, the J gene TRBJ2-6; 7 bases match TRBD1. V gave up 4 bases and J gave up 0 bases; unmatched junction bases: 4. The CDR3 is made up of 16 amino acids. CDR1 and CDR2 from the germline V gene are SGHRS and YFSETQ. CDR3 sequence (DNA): TGCGCCAGCAGCCACGGGACAGCCTCTGGGGCCAACGTCCTGACTTTC. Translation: CASSHGTASGANVLTF.

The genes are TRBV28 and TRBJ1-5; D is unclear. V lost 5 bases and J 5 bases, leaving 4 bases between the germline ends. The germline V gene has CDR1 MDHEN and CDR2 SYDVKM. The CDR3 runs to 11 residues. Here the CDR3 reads CASSIDQPQHF. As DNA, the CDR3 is TGTGCCAGCAGTATCGATCAGCCCCAGCATTTT.

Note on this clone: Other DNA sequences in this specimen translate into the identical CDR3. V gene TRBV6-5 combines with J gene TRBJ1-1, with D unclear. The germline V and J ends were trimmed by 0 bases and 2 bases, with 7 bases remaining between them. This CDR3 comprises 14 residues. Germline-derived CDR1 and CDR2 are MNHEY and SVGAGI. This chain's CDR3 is CASSYSPGNTEAFF. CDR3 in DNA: TGTGCCAGCAGTTACTCTCCTGGAAACACTGAAGCTTTCTTT.

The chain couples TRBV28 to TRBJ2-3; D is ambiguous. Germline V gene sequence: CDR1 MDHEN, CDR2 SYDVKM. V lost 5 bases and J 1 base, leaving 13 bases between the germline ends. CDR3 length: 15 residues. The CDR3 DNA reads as TGTGCCAGCAGTCACCTAGATCGCGGCACAGATACGCAGTATTTT. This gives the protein CASSHLDRGTDTQYF.

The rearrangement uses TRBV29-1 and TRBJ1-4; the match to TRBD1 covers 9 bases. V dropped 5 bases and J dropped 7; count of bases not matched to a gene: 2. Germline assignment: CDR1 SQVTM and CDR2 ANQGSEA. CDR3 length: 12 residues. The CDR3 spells CSVRGQGEKLFF. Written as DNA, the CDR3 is TGCAGCGTTCGGGGACAGGGTGAAAAACTGTTTTTT.

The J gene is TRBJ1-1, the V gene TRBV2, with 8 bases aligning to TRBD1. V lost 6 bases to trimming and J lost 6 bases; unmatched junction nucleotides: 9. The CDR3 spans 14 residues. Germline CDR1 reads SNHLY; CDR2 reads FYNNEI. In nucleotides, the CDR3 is TGTGCCAGCAGCCAGATTGACAGGGGCGCTGAAGCTTTCTTT. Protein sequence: CASSQIDRGAEAFF.

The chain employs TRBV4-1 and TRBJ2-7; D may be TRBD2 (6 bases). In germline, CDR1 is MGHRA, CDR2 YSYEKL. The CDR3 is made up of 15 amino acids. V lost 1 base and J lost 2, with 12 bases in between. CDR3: CASSQGLAVAYEQYF. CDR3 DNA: TGCGCCAGCAGCCAAGGGTTAGCGGTGGCCTACGAGCAGTACTTC.

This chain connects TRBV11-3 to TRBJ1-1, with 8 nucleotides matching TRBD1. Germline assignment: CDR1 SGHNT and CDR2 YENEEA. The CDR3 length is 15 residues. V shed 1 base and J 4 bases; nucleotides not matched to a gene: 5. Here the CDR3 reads CASSLGVTGGTEAFF. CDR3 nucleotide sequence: TGTGCCAGCAGCTTAGGTGTTACAGGGGGCACTGAAGCTTTCTTT.

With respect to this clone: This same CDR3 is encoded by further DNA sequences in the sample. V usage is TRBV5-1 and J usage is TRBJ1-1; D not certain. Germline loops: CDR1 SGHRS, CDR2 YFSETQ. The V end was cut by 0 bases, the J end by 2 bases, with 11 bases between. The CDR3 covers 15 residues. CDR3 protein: CASSLDPGGNTEAFF. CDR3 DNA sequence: TGCGCCAGCAGCTTGGACCCAGGCGGAAACACTGAAGCTTTCTTT.

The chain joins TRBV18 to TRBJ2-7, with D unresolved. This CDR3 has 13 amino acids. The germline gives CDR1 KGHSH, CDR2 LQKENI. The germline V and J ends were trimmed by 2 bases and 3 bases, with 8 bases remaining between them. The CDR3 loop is CASSPGDLYEQYF. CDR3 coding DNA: TGTGCCAGCTCACCAGGAGACCTCTACGAGCAGTACTTC.

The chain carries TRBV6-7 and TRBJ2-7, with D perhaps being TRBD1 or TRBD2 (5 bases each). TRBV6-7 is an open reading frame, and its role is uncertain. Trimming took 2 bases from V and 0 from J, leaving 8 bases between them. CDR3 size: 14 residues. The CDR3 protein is CASSYKGSSYEQYF. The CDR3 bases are TGTGCCAGCAGTTACAAGGGGAGCTCCTACGAGCAGTACTTC.

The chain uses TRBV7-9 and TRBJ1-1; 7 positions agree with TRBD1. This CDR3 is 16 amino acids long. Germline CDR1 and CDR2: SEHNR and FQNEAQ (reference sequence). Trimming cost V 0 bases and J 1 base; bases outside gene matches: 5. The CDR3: CASSLAGDSSNTEAFF. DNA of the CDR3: TGTGCCAGCAGCTTAGCGGGGGACAGCTCGAACACTGAAGCTTTCTTT.

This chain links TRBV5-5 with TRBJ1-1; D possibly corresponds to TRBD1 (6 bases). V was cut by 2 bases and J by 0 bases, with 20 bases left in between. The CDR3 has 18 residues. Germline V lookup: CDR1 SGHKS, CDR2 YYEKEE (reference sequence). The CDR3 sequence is CASSLLVGGPQLNTEAFF. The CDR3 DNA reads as TGTGCCAGCAGCTTACTCGTTGGGGGGCCCCAACTGAACACTGAAGCTTTCTTT.

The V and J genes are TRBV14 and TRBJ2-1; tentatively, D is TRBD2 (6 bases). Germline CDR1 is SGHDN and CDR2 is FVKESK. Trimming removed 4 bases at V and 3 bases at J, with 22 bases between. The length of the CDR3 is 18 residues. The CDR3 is CASSPTPIWGVNYNEQFF. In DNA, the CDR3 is TGTGCCAGCAGCCCCACCCCGATCTGGGGGGTGAACTACAATGAGCAGTTCTTC.

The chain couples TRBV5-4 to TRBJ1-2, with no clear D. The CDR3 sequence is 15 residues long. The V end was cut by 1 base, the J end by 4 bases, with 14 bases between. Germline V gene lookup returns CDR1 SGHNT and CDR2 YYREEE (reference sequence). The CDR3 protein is CASSLRTRDFYGYTF. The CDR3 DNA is TGTGCCAGCAGCTTGAGGACCCGAGATTTCTATGGCTACACCTTC.

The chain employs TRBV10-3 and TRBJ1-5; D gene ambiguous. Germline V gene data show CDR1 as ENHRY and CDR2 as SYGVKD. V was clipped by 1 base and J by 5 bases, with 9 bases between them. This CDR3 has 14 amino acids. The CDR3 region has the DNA TGTGCCATCAGTGAGTACGGCTCTGATCAGCCCCAGCATTTT. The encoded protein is CAISEYGSDQPQHF.

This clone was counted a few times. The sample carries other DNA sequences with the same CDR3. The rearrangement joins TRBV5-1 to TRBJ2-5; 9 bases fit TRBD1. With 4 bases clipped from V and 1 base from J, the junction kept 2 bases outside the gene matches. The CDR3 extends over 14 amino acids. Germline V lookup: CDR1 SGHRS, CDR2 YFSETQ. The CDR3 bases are TGCGCCAGCAGCCCACAGGGGGCCCAAGAGACCCAGTACTTC. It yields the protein CASSPQGAQETQYF.

The CDR3 loop reads CASSLGQYNEQFF. The CDR3 bases are TGTGCCAGCAGTCTCGGACAGTACAATGAGCAGTTCTTC. The chain couples TRBV2 to TRBJ2-1; a weak D match, TRBD1 (6 bases). V lost 5 bases to trimming and J lost 4 bases, with 9 bases between them. The CDR3 is 13 amino acids. Looked up from germline, CDR1 is SNHLY and CDR2 is FYNNEI.

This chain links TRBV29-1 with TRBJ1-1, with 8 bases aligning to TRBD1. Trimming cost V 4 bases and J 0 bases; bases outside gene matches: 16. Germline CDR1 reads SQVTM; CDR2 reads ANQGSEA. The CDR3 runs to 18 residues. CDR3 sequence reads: CSVARPYWTGSMNTEAFF. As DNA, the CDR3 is TGCAGCGTTGCACGGCCTTATTGGACAGGGTCCATGAACACTGAAGCTTTCTTT.